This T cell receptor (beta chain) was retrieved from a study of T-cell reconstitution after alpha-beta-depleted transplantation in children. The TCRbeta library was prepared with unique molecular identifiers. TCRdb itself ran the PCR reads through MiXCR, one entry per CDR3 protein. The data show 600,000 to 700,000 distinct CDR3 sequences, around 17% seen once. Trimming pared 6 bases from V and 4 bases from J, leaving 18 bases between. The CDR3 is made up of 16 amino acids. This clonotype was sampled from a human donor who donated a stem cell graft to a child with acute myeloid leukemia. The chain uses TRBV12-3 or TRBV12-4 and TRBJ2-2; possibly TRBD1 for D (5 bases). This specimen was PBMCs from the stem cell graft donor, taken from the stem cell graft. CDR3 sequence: CASSPLGQGITGELFF. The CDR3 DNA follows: TGTGCCAGCAGCCCTCTCGGGCAGGGTATCACCGGGGAGCTGTTTTTT.